Listed below are T cell receptor beta chains from one sample, sequenced in a study of blood T cell repertoires in COVID-19. Clones were read by immunoSEQ multiplex PCR, and TCRdb kept only the in-frame ones, dropping some. The sample holds about 260,000 clones, around 84% seen once. Sample: peripheral blood. The receptors were sampled from a woman aged 60-75 years with COVID-19, enrolled during active disease. The CDR3 runs from the conserved cysteine through the conserved F or W. Fields, in order: D gene, V gene, J gene, CDR3 protein. A D gene is named only where the DNA matches it firmly.

TRBD1	TRBV18	TRBJ1-2	CASSPGDRGPRSYGYTF
TRBD2	TRBV10-2	TRBJ2-7	CASKLAGYEQYF
TRBD1	TRBV6-2/TRBV6-3	TRBJ2-7	CASSFTGDGAYEQYF
.	TRBV20-1	TRBJ1-2	CSASNPAVWHGYTF
.	TRBV29-1	TRBJ2-7	CSVAGGVAYEQYF
TRBD1	TRBV15	TRBJ1-5	CATSRDSGTGVGNQPQHF
.	TRBV29-1	TRBJ2-1	CSVEVRGRKRFEQFF
.	TRBV12-5	TRBJ2-1	CASGLVTGYDYNEQFF
TRBD1	TRBV7-6	TRBJ2-5	CASSNSYRGETQYF
.	TRBV3-1/TRBV3-2	TRBJ2-6	CASSQFGGGFSGANVLTF
.	TRBV19	TRBJ1-2	CASSIVFTGRDGYTF
TRBD1	TRBV2	TRBJ1-2	CASSETQGAGYYGYTF
.	TRBV10-1	TRBJ2-3	CASSDLASEAPDTQYF
.	TRBV6-2/TRBV6-3	TRBJ2-1	CASSDQGILSYNEQFF
.	TRBV3-1/TRBV3-2	TRBJ2-2	CASSQGVGTNTGELFF
TRBD1	TRBV6-6	TRBJ2-7	CASSYPGQGYEQYF
.	TRBV18	TRBJ1-1	CASSFEENSGTEAFF
TRBD2	TRBV28	TRBJ2-7	CASSFLRGYEQYF
TRBD1	TRBV29-1	TRBJ2-5	CSVEDWGQVAETQYF
.	TRBV28	TRBJ1-3	CASSLPVAVSGNTIYF
.	TRBV19	TRBJ1-1	CASSISPGTATKNTEAFF
.	TRBV12-5	TRBJ2-1	CASGLGAENNEQFF